The 32 T cell receptor beta chains below come from one sample, sequenced in a study of blood T cell repertoires in COVID-19. TCRdb keeps only in-frame clones here, not all; method: immunoSEQ multiplex PCR. The table has about 170,000 clones, around 83% seen once. Sequenced input: PBMCs or T cells enriched from blood (not recorded which). These receptor sequences come from a man in his fifties or sixties who had recovered from COVID-19.

The rearrangement links TRBV4-1 to TRBJ1-2; TRBD1 agrees at 11 bases. V lost 0 bases to trimming and J lost 2 bases; unmatched junction nucleotides: 8. This CDR3 spans 18 amino acids. Germline V CDR1 and CDR2: MGHRA, YSYEKL. The CDR3 sequence: CASSQDARTGGWNYGYTF. In nucleotides, the CDR3 is TGCGCCAGCAGCCAAGACGCCCGGACAGGGGGCTGGAACTATGGCTACACCTTC.

V usage is TRBV10-1 and J usage is TRBJ2-3; D may be TRBD2 (6 bases). Trimming removed 0 bases from V and 1 base from J, with 11 bases in between. Germline values: CDR1 WNHNN, CDR2 SYGVQD (reference sequence). The CDR3 totals 16 residues. The CDR3 reads CASSESPGVGTDTQYF. The CDR3 DNA follows: TGCGCCAGCAGTGAGTCGCCGGGGGTGGGCACAGATACGCAGTATTTT.

As DNA, the CDR3 is TGCGCCAGCAGCTTGGGACATACAACTAATGAAAAACTGTTTTTT. It specifies CASSLGHTTNEKLFF. V and J are TRBV5-1 and TRBJ1-4, with D unresolved. This CDR3 has 15 residues. Trimming pared 0 bases from V and 0 bases from J, leaving 6 bases between. Germline values: CDR1 SGHRS, CDR2 YFSETQ.

V gene TRBV10-2 combines with J gene TRBJ1-1, with a tentative D call TRBD1 (6 bases). Trimming shortened V by 5 bases and J by 2 bases, and 18 bases separated the two germline ends. CDR1 WSHSY and CDR2 SAAADI come from the germline V gene. There are 16 residues in the CDR3. The CDR3 region has the DNA TGCGCCAGCAGTACGGGGGGCGGCCTCCCTAACACTGAAGCTTTCTTT. The encoded protein is CASSTGGGLPNTEAFF.

This chain connects TRBV10-1 to TRBJ2-7; perhaps TRBD2 as D (5 bases). The germline CDR1 and CDR2 sequences are WNHNN and SYGVQD (reference sequence). The CDR3 covers 14 residues. V lost 0 bases and J 5 bases, leaving 11 bases between the germline ends. The CDR3 here is CASSESRGIDEQYF. CDR3 coding DNA: TGCGCCAGCAGTGAGTCGAGAGGGATCGACGAGCAGTACTTC.

V and J are TRBV11-2 and TRBJ1-2, with D uncertain. Germline V gene data show CDR1 as SGHAT and CDR2 as FQNNGV. The CDR3 has 12 amino acids. Trimming removed 2 bases from V and 5 bases from J, with 6 bases in between. CDR3 residues: CASSLKTYGYTF. In DNA, the CDR3 is TGTGCCAGCAGCTTAAAGACATATGGCTACACCTTC.

This chain links TRBV19 with TRBJ1-1; 9 bases line up with TRBD1. Germline-derived CDR1 and CDR2 are LNHDA and SQIVND (reference sequence). Germline trimming cut 5 bases from V and 5 bases from J; bases unmatched to any gene: 12. The CDR3 contains 16 residues. The CDR3 protein is CASSLRTGAQKTEAFF. As DNA, the CDR3 is TGTGCCAGTAGTCTAAGGACAGGGGCACAGAAGACTGAAGCTTTCTTT.

The rearrangement uses TRBV30 and TRBJ1-2; a weak D match, TRBD1 (5 bases). The CDR3 contains 14 residues. CDR1 is GTSNPN and CDR2 is SVGIG in the germline V gene (reference sequence). The V end was cut by 0 bases, the J end by 1 base, with 9 bases between. CDR3 nucleotide sequence: TGTGCCTGGAGTGTAGGGGCACGTAACTATGGCTACACCTTC. It codes for CAWSVGARNYGYTF.

The CDR3, as DNA: TGTGCCTGGAGTCAAGGGGCAGATACGCAGTATTTT. It is translated as CAWSQGADTQYF. This chain connects TRBV30 to TRBJ2-3, with D maybe TRBD1 (5 bases). V was pared by 2 bases and J by 4 bases, with 7 bases between. The CDR3 extends over 12 amino acids. CDR1 GTSNPN and CDR2 SVGIG come from the germline V gene (reference sequence).

This chain links TRBV6-1 with TRBJ1-4; no clear D. CDR3 size: 13 residues. Trimming took 1 base from V and 8 from J, leaving 8 bases between them. Germline V gene lookup returns CDR1 MNHNS and CDR2 SASEGT. The DNA for the CDR3 is TGTGCCAGCAGTGAAGGTCAACAGGAAAAACTGTTTTTT. It specifies CASSEGQQEKLFF.

The chain has TRBV15 and TRBJ1-1; D may be TRBD1 (5 bases). The CDR3 contains 14 residues. V gave up 5 bases and J gave up 5 bases, with 15 bases separating them. The germline V gene has CDR1 LNHNV and CDR2 YYDKDF (reference sequence). Here the CDR3 DNA reads TGTGCCACCAGCCGCCAGGGCGCGAGAACTGAAGCTTTCTTT. Amino acid sequence: CATSRQGARTEAFF.

This chain joins TRBV30 and TRBJ1-6; D remains unclear. Germline V gene lookup returns CDR1 GTSNPN and CDR2 SVGIG (reference sequence). The CDR3 spans 15 residues. Trimming stripped 2 bases from V and 7 bases from J, with 15 bases between. CDR3 region: CAWSHRISSNSPLHF. In nucleotides, the CDR3 is TGTGCCTGGAGTCACAGAATAAGTTCCAATTCACCCCTCCACTTT.

This clone has a single count. This chain joins TRBV13 and TRBJ1-6, with D perhaps matching TRBD1 (5 bases). Germline V gene sequence: CDR1 PRHDT, CDR2 FYEKMQ (reference sequence). CDR3 length: 14 amino acids. Between the trimmed V and J ends, which lost 4 bases and 7 bases, there was a span of 11 bases. The CDR3 loop reads CASSSQDRNSPLHF. CDR3 coding DNA: TGTGCCAGCAGCTCACAGGACCGGAATTCACCCCTCCACTTT. The entire variable domain, with the rest obtained from reference TRBV13 and TRBJ1-6, is as follows: AAGVIQSPRHLIKEKRETATLKCYPIPRHDTVYWYQQGPGQDPQFLISFYEKMQSDKGSIPDRFSAQQFSDYHSELNMSSLELGDSALYFCASSSQDRNSPLHFGNGTRLTVT.

This chain connects TRBV28 to TRBJ2-5; TRBD2 is a possible D gene (5 bases). V dropped 0 bases and J dropped 5 bases, with 7 bases sitting between them. This CDR3 comprises 13 residues. Germline values: CDR1 MDHEN, CDR2 SYDVKM. CDR3 DNA sequence: TGTGCCAGCAGTTTATGGGCTAGCGAGACCCAGTACTTC. Its protein product is CASSLWASETQYF.

This chain links TRBV10-3 with TRBJ1-2; 9 positions match TRBD1. The V and J ends lost 10 bases and 1 base, in that order; junction bases with no gene match: 4. The CDR3 loop spans 13 amino acids. The germline CDR1 and CDR2 sequences are ENHRY and SYGVKD. The CDR3 DNA reads TGTGCCACGAACAGGGGGCTTAACTATGGCTACACCTTC. This encodes CATNRGLNYGYTF.

As regards this clone: This sequence may be a read error, since a much larger clone differs from it by one base. The same CDR3 can be traced to other DNA sequences in this sample. The V and J genes are TRBV24-1 and TRBJ2-3, with TRBD2 as a possible D gene (6 bases). The germline V gene encodes CDR1 KGHDR and CDR2 SFDVKD. Trimming left V 5 bases short and J 0 bases short, with 8 bases between. This CDR3 is built from 14 residues. In nucleotides, the CDR3 is TGTGCCACCAGTGGGAGGGGAAGCACAGATACGCAGTATTTT. This encodes CATSGRGSTDTQYF.

The V gene is TRBV7-9, the J gene TRBJ2-7, with TRBD2 identical over 10 bases. Per germline, CDR1 SEHNR and CDR2 FQNEAQ (reference sequence). With V trimmed by 0 bases and J by 4 bases, 3 bases remained unmatched. This CDR3 region has 15 residues. The CDR3 DNA reads as TGTGCCAGCAGCTTAGCCCAGCGGGGGGGTTACGAGCAGTACTTC. Translation gives CASSLAQRGGYEQYF.

The chain's CDR3 is CSVETGTATNYGYTF. CDR3 in DNA: TGCAGCGTTGAAACAGGGACCGCGACTAACTATGGCTACACCTTC. This chain connects TRBV29-1 to TRBJ1-2; D possibly corresponds to TRBD1 (6 bases). The germline V and J ends were trimmed by 2 bases and 0 bases, with 13 bases remaining between them. The CDR3 has 15 amino acids. Per the germline V gene, CDR1 is SQVTM and CDR2 is ANQGSEA. Drawing the rest from reference TRBV29-1 and TRBJ1-2, the complete variable domain is SAVISQKPSRDICQRGTSLTIQCQVDSQVTMMFWYRQQPGQSLTLIATANQGSEATYESGFVIDKFPISRPNLTFSTLTVSNMSPEDSSIYLCSVETGTATNYGYTFGSGTRLTVV.

The gene calls are TRBV5-4 and TRBJ1-1, with D maybe TRBD1 (5 bases). V was clipped by 0 bases and J by 2 bases, with 11 bases between them. The CDR3 runs 15 residues. Germline CDR1 SGHNT, CDR2 YYREEE (reference sequence). CDR3 amino acids: CASSLDPGVNTEAFF. The CDR3 DNA reads TGTGCCAGCAGCTTGGATCCGGGGGTTAACACTGAAGCTTTCTTT. The whole variable domain, remainder taken from reference TRBV5-4 and TRBJ1-1, is ETGVTQSPTHLIKTRGQQVTLRCSSQSGHNTVSWYQQALGQGPQFIFQYYREEENGRGNFPPRFSGLQFPNYSSELNVNALELDDSALYLCASSLDPGVNTEAFFGQGTRLTVV.

The V gene is TRBV15, the J gene TRBJ2-7; D perhaps matches TRBD1 (6 bases). The germline V and J ends were trimmed by 5 bases and 0 bases, with 14 bases remaining between them. Germline V gene lookup returns CDR1 LNHNV and CDR2 YYDKDF (reference sequence). This CDR3 has 15 amino acids. The CDR3 nucleotides read TGTGCCACCAGCGGATCAGGGGTCTACTCCTACGAGCAGTACTTC. It translates to CATSGSGVYSYEQYF. Combining the CDR3 with reference TRBV15 and TRBJ2-7 gives the whole variable domain DAMVIQNPRYQVTQFGKPVTLSCSQTLNHNVMYWYQQKSSQAPKLLFHYYDKDFNNEADTPDNFQSRRPNTSFCFLDIRSPGLGDTAMYLCATSGSGVYSYEQYFGPGTRLTVT.

This chain connects TRBV16 to TRBJ1-1; 11 positions match TRBD1. This CDR3 is built from 17 residues. V lost 4 bases, J lost 0 bases, and 7 bases stayed unmatched. Germline V gene sequence: CDR1 KGHSY, CDR2 FQNENV. CDR3 in amino acids: CASSLSRTGGLNTEAFF. The CDR3 coding sequence is TGTGCCAGCAGCCTCTCGCGGACAGGGGGCTTGAACACTGAAGCTTTCTTT.

The gene calls are TRBV29-1 and TRBJ1-2; D ambiguous. Germline assignment: CDR1 SQVTM and CDR2 ANQGSEA. Trimming took off 3 bases at V and 5 bases at J, with 16 bases between the two ends. This CDR3 region has 14 residues. As DNA, the CDR3 is TGCAGCGTTGAGGCTGGGAGACGAAGTTATGGCTACACCTTC. It codes for CSVEAGRRSYGYTF.

The chain joins TRBV6-2 or TRBV6-3 to TRBJ2-3, with D tentatively TRBD1 (6 bases). CDR3 size: 16 residues. Trimming stripped 6 bases from V and 5 bases from J, with 21 bases between. Germline V CDR1 and CDR2: MNHEY, SVGEGT. CDR3 nucleotide sequence: TGTGCCAGCAGCCCCTGGGGACAACAGGGTGGAGATACGCAGTATTTT. It translates to CASSPWGQQGGDTQYF.

V usage is TRBV3-1 (or the pseudogene TRBV3-2) and J usage is TRBJ2-7; tentatively, D is TRBD1 (6 bases). The CDR3 length is 15 residues. V lost 0 bases and J lost 1, with 10 bases in between. Germline CDR1 is LGHDT and CDR2 is YNNKEL (reference sequence). CDR3 sequence (DNA): TGTGCCAGCAGCCAAGATCCCGGACAGTCCTACGAGCAGTACTTC. As protein: CASSQDPGQSYEQYF.

The V call is TRBV5-1, the J call TRBJ1-2, with D hard to call. The V gene's germline CDR1 is SGHRS and CDR2 YFSETQ. The CDR3 extends over 14 amino acids. V was clipped by 0 bases and J by 8 bases, with 14 bases between them. CDR3 loop: CASSLDGSSSGYTF. The CDR3, as DNA: TGCGCCAGCAGCTTGGATGGTAGTAGCTCCGGCTACACCTTC.

The chain links TRBV5-1 to TRBJ2-7; D is possibly TRBD2 (5 bases). CDR3 length: 14 amino acids. Trimming stripped 4 bases from V and 2 bases from J, with 13 bases between. Per germline, CDR1 SGHRS and CDR2 YFSETQ. The chain's CDR3 is CASSPGSGTYEQYF. The DNA for the CDR3 is TGCGCCAGCAGCCCGGGGTCAGGTACCTACGAGCAGTACTTC.

This chain uses TRBV9 with TRBJ1-6; D remains unclear. Germline V gene lookup returns CDR1 SGDLS and CDR2 YYNGEE. Trimming removed 0 bases at V and 6 bases at J, with 10 bases between. CDR3 length: 15 residues. CDR3 residues: CASSVDEVSNSPLHF. The CDR3 nucleotides are TGTGCCAGCAGCGTAGATGAGGTCAGTAATTCACCCCTCCACTTT.

The CDR3 nucleotides read TGTGCCAGTAGTTCAAGTTCCGGGGGGAACACCGGGGAGCTGTTTTTT. Its translation is CASSSSSGGNTGELFF. This sequence joins TRBV19 and TRBJ2-2, with a possible D match to TRBD2 (6 bases). This CDR3 contains 16 residues. Trimming pared 5 bases from V and 1 base from J, leaving 14 bases between. Germline CDR1 LNHDA, CDR2 SQIVND (reference sequence). The full variable domain, completed using reference TRBV19 and TRBJ2-2, is DGGITQSPKYLFRKEGQNVTLSCEQNLNHDAMYWYRQDPGQGLRLIYYSQIVNDFQKGDIAEGYSVSREKKESFPLTVTSAQKNPTAFYLCASSSSSGGNTGELFFGEGSRLTVL.

This clone was seen more than once but under ten times. This chain connects TRBV3-1 (or the pseudogene TRBV3-2) to TRBJ1-1; unclear D gene. Trimming removed 1 base from V and 7 bases from J, with 10 bases in between. The germline V gene has CDR1 LGHDT and CDR2 YNNKEL (reference sequence). The CDR3 extends over 13 amino acids. CDR3 sequence: CASSQASRYEAFF. Here the CDR3 DNA reads TGTGCCAGCAGCCAAGCTTCTCGGTATGAAGCTTTCTTT.

This chain joins TRBV5-1 and TRBJ1-1; tentative D call: TRBD1 (6 bases). The CDR3 consists of 13 residues. Per germline, CDR1 SGHRS and CDR2 YFSETQ. Trimming removed 4 bases from V and 5 bases from J, with 12 bases in between. CDR3: CASSITGRTEAFF. CDR3 nucleotides: TGCGCCAGCAGCATCACAGGGAGAACTGAAGCTTTCTTT. The entire variable domain, with the rest obtained from reference TRBV5-1 and TRBJ1-1, is as follows: KAGVTQTPRYLIKTRGQQVTLSCSPISGHRSVSWYQQTPGQGLQFLFEYFSETQRNKGNFPGRFSGRQFSNSRSEMNVSTLELGDSALYLCASSITGRTEAFFGQGTRLTVV.

Remarks on this clone: Distinct nucleotide sequences in the sample also encode this CDR3. This sequence joins TRBV2 and TRBJ1-2, with 7 bases identical to TRBD1. Losses at the gene ends were 1 base for V and 8 bases for J; bases not matched to a gene: 7. The CDR3 extends over 14 amino acids. From germline, CDR1 is SNHLY and CDR2 FYNNEI. In nucleotides, the CDR3 is TGTGCCAGCAGTGAAGGCCGAGACAGGGCGGGCTACACCTTC. Its translation is CASSEGRDRAGYTF.

The genes are TRBV18 and TRBJ1-2, with 9 positions matching TRBD1. CDR3 length: 14 residues. V shed 5 bases and J 5 bases; nucleotides not matched to a gene: 6. Germline values: CDR1 KGHSH, CDR2 LQKENI. CDR3 in DNA: TGTGCCAGCTCAAGCGGACAGGGGTCGTATGGCTACACCTTC. Amino acid sequence: CASSSGQGSYGYTF. The full variable domain, its missing parts supplied by reference TRBV18 and TRBJ1-2, is NAGVMQNPRHLVRRRGQEARLRCSPMKGHSHVYWYRQLPEEGLKFMVYLQKENIIDESGMPKERFSAEFPKEGPSILRIQQVVRGDSAAYFCASSSGQGSYGYTFGSGTRLTVV.